This record concerns one TCR beta chain sequence. Its antigen is as yet unknown. With 4 bases removed from V and 5 bases from J, the gap between germline ends came to 11 bases. CDR1 and CDR2 (germline): SGHTA, FQGTGA. The CDR3 has 14 amino acids. This record comes from a study of T cells in narcolepsy. General study results and limits: No autoreactive T cell clone sequences appeared in some memory CD4+ repertoires. Autoreactive clonotypes reportedly recurred in blood of same and different patients, not controls.

Assay used: immunoSEQ multiplex PCR; TCRdb lists only in-frame clones, some missing. The sample carries about 29,000 clones, around 87% recorded once. This sequence was found in a human donor in good health. V is TRBV7-3 and J is TRBJ2-2, with a tentative D call TRBD2 (6 bases). Sequences were obtained from memory (CD45RA-) CD4+ T cells from blood. As DNA, the CDR3 is TGTGCCAGCAGCTCGGGACTGACAACCGGGGAGCTGTTTTTT. This encodes CASSSGLTTGELFF.